Here is one T cell receptor (beta chain) with its context. Germline CDR1 is SGHTA and CDR2 is FQGTGA. CDR3 length: 20 residues. Losses at the gene ends were 4 bases for V and 0 bases for J; bases not matched to a gene: 18. These data originate in a study of blood T cell repertoires in COVID-19. Turning to the study itself: Researchers got acute and convalescent COVID-19 samples from the United States, Italy and Spain. In each case, the material was cDNA or gDNA derived from T cells, B-cell-depleted T cells, or PBMCs.

In the authors' workflow: Estimation of nucleated cell counts was performed using reference gene primer amplification. Libraries were prepared by immunoSEQ multiplex PCR; TCRdb keeps only in-frame clonotypes and omits some of them. V and J calls and clone size come straight from that table; D and trimming were deduced from the DNA. The sample consists of hundreds of thousands of clones, roughly 84% of them appearing once. Sequenced: peripheral blood. The receptor's source is a man aged 40-49 years with acute or convalescent COVID-19. The chain joins TRBV7-3 to TRBJ2-7, with 10 bases fitting TRBD1. CDR3 DNA: TGTGCCAGCAGCTCAACCGGGGGACAGGGGCGTTACGGGGCCTCCTACGAGCAGTACTTC. It is translated as CASSSTGGQGRYGASYEQYF.